This entry features one T cell receptor beta chain sequence. As yet, its antigen is unknown. The data stem from a study of CD4+ T cells in melanoma. The CDR3 sequence is 12 residues long. Between the trimmed V and J ends, which lost 4 bases and 6 bases, there was a span of 8 bases. Germline V gene data show CDR1 as SGHRS and CDR2 as YFSETQ. Here immunoSEQ multiplex PCR was the method, and the copy in TCRdb shows in-frame clones only, minus some. The sample lists about 140,000 clones; 80% to 95% were seen once. Study-wide results and limits: In melanoma, neoantigen-specific CD4+ T cells reportedly differed in differentiation state. A reported correlation linked neoantigen-specific CD4+ T cells to CD8+, macrophage and B cell function.

This chain joins TRBV5-1 and TRBJ2-1, with a tentative D call TRBD1 (5 bases). The receptor's source is a human donor with melanoma. CDR3 coding DNA: TGCGCCAGCAGCCGGACAACCAATGAGCAGTTCTTC. It translates to CASSRTTNEQFF.